The clone carrying this T cell receptor (beta chain) was recorded at least ten times. What it binds is not known. Each CDR3 protein gets one entry after TCRdb re-called the 5' RACE reads with MiXCR. The profile shows around 670,000 distinct CDR3 sequences, 6.1% of them singletons. This specimen comes from a study of identical twins. Whole-study findings and limits: Alpha sequences out of frame and shared by twins had excess low generation probability.

V was pared by 4 bases and J by 4 bases, with 10 bases between. The CDR3 consists of 13 residues. Germline V gives CDR1 SGHTA, CDR2 FQGNSA. The gene calls are TRBV7-2 and TRBJ1-2; D not resolved. Sequencing was done on a sample of naive T cells sorted from blood. The source is a man younger than 35 in good health. CDR3 amino acids: CASSSHGVYGYTF. Here the CDR3 DNA reads TGTGCCAGCAGCTCACACGGGGTCTATGGCTACACCTTC.